This note documents a single T cell receptor beta chain sequence. The sample is drawn from a study of blood T cell repertoires in COVID-19. The wider study: Sources were T cells, B-cell-depleted T cells, or PBMCs; the material itself was cDNA or gDNA.

The data were produced by immunoSEQ multiplex PCR, yet TCRdb's version contains in-frame clones alone and is incomplete. The table includes some 100,000 clones, about 86% detected once. The trim removed 8 bases at V and 4 bases at J, leaving 7 bases unmatched. The CDR3 loop spans 14 amino acids. CDR1 is SNHLY and CDR2 is FYNNEI in the germline V gene. What was sequenced was peripheral blood. The rearrangement joins TRBV2 to TRBJ2-3, with TRBD1 identical over 9 bases. The source is a woman aged 70-85 years with acute or convalescent COVID-19. The CDR3 region has the DNA TGTGCCAGCGGAGGACAGGGGCTAGCAGATACGCAGTATTTT. The encoded protein is CASGGQGLADTQYF.